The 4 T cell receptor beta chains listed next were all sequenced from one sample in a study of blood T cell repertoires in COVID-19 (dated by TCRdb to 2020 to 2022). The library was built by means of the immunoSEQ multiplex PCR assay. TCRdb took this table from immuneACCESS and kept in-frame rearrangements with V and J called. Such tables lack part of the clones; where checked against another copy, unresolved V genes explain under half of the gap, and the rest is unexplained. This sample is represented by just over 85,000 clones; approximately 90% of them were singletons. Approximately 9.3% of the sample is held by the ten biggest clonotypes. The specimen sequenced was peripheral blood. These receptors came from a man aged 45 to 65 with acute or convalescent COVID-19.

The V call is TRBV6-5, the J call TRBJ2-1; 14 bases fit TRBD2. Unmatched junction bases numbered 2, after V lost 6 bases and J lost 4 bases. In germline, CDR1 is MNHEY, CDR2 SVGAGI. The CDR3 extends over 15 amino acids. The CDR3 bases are TGTGCCAGCAGAGGGACTAGCGGGGGATACAATGAGCAGTTCTTC. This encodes CASRGTSGGYNEQFF.

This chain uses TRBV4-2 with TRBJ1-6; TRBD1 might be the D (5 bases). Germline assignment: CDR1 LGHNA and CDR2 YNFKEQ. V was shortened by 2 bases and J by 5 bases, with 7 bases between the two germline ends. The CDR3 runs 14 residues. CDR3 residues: CASSQQGNNSPLHF. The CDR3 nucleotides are TGTGCCAGCAGCCAACAGGGTAATAATTCACCCCTCCACTTT.

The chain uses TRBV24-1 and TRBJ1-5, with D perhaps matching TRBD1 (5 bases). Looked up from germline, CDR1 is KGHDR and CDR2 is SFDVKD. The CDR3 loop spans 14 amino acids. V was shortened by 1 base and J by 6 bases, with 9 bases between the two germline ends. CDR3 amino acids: CATSDFGGVQPQHF. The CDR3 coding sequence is TGTGCCACCAGTGATTTCGGAGGGGTTCAGCCCCAGCATTTT.

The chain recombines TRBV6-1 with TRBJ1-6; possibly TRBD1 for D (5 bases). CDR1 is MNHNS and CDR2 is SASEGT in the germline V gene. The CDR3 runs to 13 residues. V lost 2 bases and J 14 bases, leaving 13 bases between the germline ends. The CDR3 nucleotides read TGTGCCAGCAGTGAAATAAGGGGTATCGCCCTCCACTTT. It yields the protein CASSEIRGIALHF.